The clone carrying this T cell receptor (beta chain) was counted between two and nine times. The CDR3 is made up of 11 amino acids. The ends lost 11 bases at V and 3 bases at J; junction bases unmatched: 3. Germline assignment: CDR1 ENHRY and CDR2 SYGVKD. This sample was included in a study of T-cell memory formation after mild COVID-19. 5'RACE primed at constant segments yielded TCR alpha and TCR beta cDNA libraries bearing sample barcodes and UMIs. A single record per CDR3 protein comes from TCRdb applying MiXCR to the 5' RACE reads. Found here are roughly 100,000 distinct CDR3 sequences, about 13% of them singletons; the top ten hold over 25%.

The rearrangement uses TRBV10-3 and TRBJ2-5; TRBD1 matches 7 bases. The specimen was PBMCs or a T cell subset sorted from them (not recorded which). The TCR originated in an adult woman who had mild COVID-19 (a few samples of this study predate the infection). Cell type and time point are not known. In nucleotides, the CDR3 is TGTGCCGCCGGGACAGAAGAGACCCAGTACTTC. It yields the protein CAAGTEETQYF.